This T cell receptor beta chain is from a study of T-cell memory formation after mild COVID-19. In this sample, this clonotype turned up a few times. Its antigen is unidentified. J gave up 7 bases and V 8 bases, and 14 bases lay outside the gene matches. The CDR3 is 17 amino acids. Via MiXCR, TCRdb re-called the 5' RACE reads, giving one row per CDR3 protein. The sample records 300,000 to 350,000 distinct CDR3 sequences, approximately 19% being singletons. Study-level results: From day 15 to 85, contracting clones were balanced between CD4 and CD8, whereas later expanders leaned toward CD4+.

The sample taken for sequencing was PBMCs or a T cell subset sorted from them (not recorded which). The receptor's source is a man between 18 and 35 years old who had mild COVID-19 (a few samples of this study predate the infection). Cell type and time point are not known. The chain carries TRBV12-3 or TRBV12-4 and TRBJ2-2; 12 bases agree with TRBD2. The CDR3 sequence: CASADLAGGPSVGELFF. In DNA form, the CDR3 reads TGTGCCAGCGCCGATCTAGCGGGGGGGCCATCGGTCGGGGAGCTGTTTTTT.